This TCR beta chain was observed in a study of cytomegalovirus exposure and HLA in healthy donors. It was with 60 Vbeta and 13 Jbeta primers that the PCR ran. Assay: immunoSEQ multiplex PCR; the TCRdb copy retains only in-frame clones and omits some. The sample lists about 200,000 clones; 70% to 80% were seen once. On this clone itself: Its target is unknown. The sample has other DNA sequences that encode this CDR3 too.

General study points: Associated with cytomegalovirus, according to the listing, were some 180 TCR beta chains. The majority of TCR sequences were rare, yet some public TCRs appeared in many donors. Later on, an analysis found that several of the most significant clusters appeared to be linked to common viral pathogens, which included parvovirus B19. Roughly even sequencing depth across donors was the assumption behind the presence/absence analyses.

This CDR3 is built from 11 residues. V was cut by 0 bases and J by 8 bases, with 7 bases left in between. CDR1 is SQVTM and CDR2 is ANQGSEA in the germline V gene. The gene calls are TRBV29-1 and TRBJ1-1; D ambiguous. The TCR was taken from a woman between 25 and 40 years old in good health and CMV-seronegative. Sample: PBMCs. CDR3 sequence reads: CSVEEETEAFF. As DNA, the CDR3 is TGCAGCGTTGAAGAAGAGACAGAAGCTTTCTTT. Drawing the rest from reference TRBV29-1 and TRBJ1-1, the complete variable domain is SAVISQKPSRDICQRGTSLTIQCQVDSQVTMMFWYRQQPGQSLTLIATANQGSEATYESGFVIDKFPISRPNLTFSTLTVSNMSPEDSSIYLCSVEEETEAFFGQGTRLTVV.